This TCR beta chain emerged from a study of blood T cell repertoires in COVID-19. Study-wide background: Donors in the United States, Italy and Spain gave samples during acute or convalescent COVID-19. In each case, the material was cDNA or gDNA derived from T cells, B-cell-depleted T cells, or PBMCs.

Original methodology: Reference gene primer amplification in the assay estimated nucleated cell counts. Measured with immunoSEQ multiplex PCR; TCRdb has only the in-frame clones, and not every one. V, J and clone size derive from that table, while D and trimming were established from the DNA sequence. Seen here are about 260,000 clones, 75% to 90% observed once, and the top ten hold about 4%. The CDR3 loop spans 15 amino acids. Germline V lookup: CDR1 SGDLS, CDR2 YYNGEE. Trimming cost V 0 bases and J 6 bases, with 12 bases left between them. The genes are TRBV9 and TRBJ2-2; D is perhaps TRBD2 (5 bases). The specimen was peripheral blood. This TCR derives from a woman aged 40 to 50 with acute or convalescent COVID-19. CDR3 sequence reads: CASSVALGSAGELFF. CDR3 coding DNA: TGTGCCAGCAGCGTAGCTCTGGGGAGCGCCGGGGAGCTGTTTTTT.